This TCR beta chain emerged from a study of CD8+ T cells in alopecia areata (dated by TCRdb to 2016 to 2018). Notes on the research overall: The treated patients took part in an open-label pilot trial in which moderate-to-severe alopecia areata was treated with oral tofacitinib at 5 to 10 mg twice daily. Patients received tofacitinib for 6 to 18 months and were then followed off drug for 6 months to check for delayed response and recurrence. The SALT score, which quantifies the percentage of affected scalp surface area, was used to measure disease severity in treated patients. High-throughput TCRbeta sequencing was used to examine T cell clonal expansion in alopecia areata in both the C3H/HeJ mouse model and human patients. Scalp tissue and sorted CD4+ and CD8+ peripheral blood T cells from patchy and totalis/universalis alopecia areata patients and from healthy controls were covered by human TCRbeta sequencing. Biopsies were taken from tofacitinib-treated patients at baseline and at 4 and 24 weeks of treatment, and a later scalp biopsy was taken in several of the tofacitinib-treated patients. Scalp clonality was compared among normal scalp (n=4), patchy alopecia areata scalp (n=8), and alopecia totalis/universalis scalp (n=8). RNA was extracted with the PAXgene miRNA kit for fixed scalp, the miRNeasy kit for PBMCs, and the RNeasy kit for mouse skin. TCRbeta CDR3 regions were amplified by immunoSEQ multiplex PCR with 35 Vbeta forward and 13 Jbeta reverse primers. General findings and caveats noted by the study authors: Compared with normal scalp, lesional scalp, particularly in alopecia totalis/universalis, had higher clonality and more expanded CD8+ clones, which suggests antigenic drive. During tofacitinib treatment, many expanded lesional clones stuck around in both scalp and blood, and this persistence may partly explain why relapse happens after treatment is stopped. With tofacitinib, both scalp clonality and the number of expanded CD8+ clones among the top 100 scalp clones went down significantly. Because the treated cohort was small and included a single nonresponder, larger studies are needed to assess links between baseline CD8+ expansion and response. Compared with mice, TCR sequences shared between patients were less clear, possibly partly because of HLA diversity across the patient population. Scalp TCR repertoire analysis is complicated because resident alphabeta T cells in normal human skin are also sequenced, whereas mouse skin is dominated by gammadelta T cells.

The germline V gene gives CDR1 as SNHLY and CDR2 as FYNNEI. Taken from cysteine to phenylalanine, the CDR3 has 16 residues. The read is trimmed to its CDR3 DNA, 48 bases read in frame from base 1. V and J are trimmed by 6 bases and 3 bases, and the gene matches miss 4 bases of the junction. Sample time point, as interpreted from the label and publication: more than three weeks on oral tofacitinib. The sample's treatment or condition label, in plain terms: oral pan-JAK inhibitor, 5-10 mg twice daily. Peripheral blood and lesional scalp punch biopsies were obtained from patients with alopecia areata. PBMCs were separated by density centrifugation and stained for CD3, CD4 and CD8, after which CD4+ and CD8+ T cells were sorted on a FACSAria. In the case of this clone: No antigen is known for it. Base qualities are not recorded, but no much larger clone differs from it by a single base.

The library was obtained by the immunoSEQ multiplex PCR assay. To provide template for TCR sequencing, every sample had RNA extracted and reverse transcribed into cDNA. First-strand cDNA was synthesized with SuperScript III using a 2:1 mix of oligo-dT and random hexamers. A synthetic immune receptor repertoire was used to measure amplification bias, and any remaining bias was corrected computationally. Processing in the source paper ran as follows. Raw reads were preprocessed to remove errors, and CDR3 was defined by IMGT conventions from the conserved cysteine to phenylalanine. Clonality was computed as 1 minus the Shannon entropy, with the entropy normalized by log2 of the number of productive unique TCRs. Whether each scalp clone was CD4 or CD8 was inferred by checking scalp TCRbeta sequences against the CD4 and CD8 repertoires from sorted blood. TCRdb took this table from immuneACCESS and kept in-frame rearrangements with V and J called. Such tables lack part of the clones; where checked against another copy, unresolved V genes explain under half of the gap, and the rest is unexplained. That table supplies the V and J calls and clone size; D and trimming were determined from the DNA. The sample records some 240,000 clones, under 75% of which are singletons. In total, the top ten clones hold about 1.6% of the sample.

The chain is encoded by TRBV2 joined to TRBJ2-3; TRBD2 matches 15 bases in the middle. Sequencing was performed on CD4+ T cells sorted from blood, taken at week 4, from a patient treated with tofacitinib. This TCR derives from a human donor with alopecia areata. The sequenced DNA: TGTGCCAGCAGAGGGACTAGCGGGGGGAGAACAGATACGCAGTATTTT. Its protein reads: CASRGTSGGRTDTQYF. The entire variable domain, with the stretches around the CDR3 drawn from the reference TRBV2 and TRBJ2-3 proteins, is EPEVTQTPSHQVTQMGQEVILRCVPISNHLYFYWYRQILGQKVEFLVSFYNNEISEKSEIFDDQFSVERPDGSNFTLKIRSTKLEDSAMYFCASRGTSGGRTDTQYFGPGTRLTVL.